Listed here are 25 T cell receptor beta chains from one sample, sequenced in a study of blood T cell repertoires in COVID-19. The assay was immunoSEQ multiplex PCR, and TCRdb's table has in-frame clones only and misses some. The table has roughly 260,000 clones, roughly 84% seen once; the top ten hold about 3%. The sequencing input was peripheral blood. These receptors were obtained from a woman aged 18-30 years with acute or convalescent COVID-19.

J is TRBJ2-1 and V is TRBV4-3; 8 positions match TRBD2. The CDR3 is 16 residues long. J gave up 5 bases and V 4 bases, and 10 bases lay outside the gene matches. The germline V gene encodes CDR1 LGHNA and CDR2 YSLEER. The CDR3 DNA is TGCGCCAGCAGCCGGGAAACGGGACTAGGGGACAATGAGCAGTTCTTC. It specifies CASSRETGLGDNEQFF.

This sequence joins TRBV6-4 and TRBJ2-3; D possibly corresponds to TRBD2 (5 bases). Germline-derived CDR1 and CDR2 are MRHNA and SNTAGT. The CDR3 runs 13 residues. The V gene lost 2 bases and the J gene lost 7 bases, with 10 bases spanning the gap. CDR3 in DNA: TGTGCCAGCAGTGACAGGAGGTCAAATACGCAGTATTTT. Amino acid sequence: CASSDRRSNTQYF.

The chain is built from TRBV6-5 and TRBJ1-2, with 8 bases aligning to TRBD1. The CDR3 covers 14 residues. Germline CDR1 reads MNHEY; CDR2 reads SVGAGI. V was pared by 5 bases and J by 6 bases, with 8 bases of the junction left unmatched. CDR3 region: CASSPRTGRNGYTF. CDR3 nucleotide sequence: TGTGCCAGCAGTCCTCGGACAGGGAGAAATGGCTACACCTTC.

The CDR3 DNA follows: TGCAGCGTTGATGCGACTAGCGGGAGTTGGGCCCAAGAGACCCAGTACTTC. It specifies CSVDATSGSWAQETQYF. This sequence joins TRBV29-1 and TRBJ2-5, with TRBD2 matching 12 bases. Germline V lookup: CDR1 SQVTM, CDR2 ANQGSEA. This CDR3 spans 17 amino acids. Unmatched junction bases numbered 9, after V lost 3 bases and J lost 1 base.

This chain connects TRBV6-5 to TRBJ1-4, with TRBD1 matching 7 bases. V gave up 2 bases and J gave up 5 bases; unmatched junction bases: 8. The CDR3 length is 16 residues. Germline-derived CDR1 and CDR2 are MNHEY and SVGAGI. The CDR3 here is CASSYRSGRGNEKLFF. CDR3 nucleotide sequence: TGTGCCAGCAGTTACCGGTCCGGCAGGGGGAATGAAAAACTGTTTTTT.

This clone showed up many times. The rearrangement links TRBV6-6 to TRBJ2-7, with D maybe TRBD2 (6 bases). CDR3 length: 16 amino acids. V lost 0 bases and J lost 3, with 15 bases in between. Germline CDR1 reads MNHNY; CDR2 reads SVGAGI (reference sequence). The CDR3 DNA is TGTGCCAGCAGTTACTCGTCTCGCGGGACGTTCTACGAGCAGTACTTC. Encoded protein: CASSYSSRGTFYEQYF.

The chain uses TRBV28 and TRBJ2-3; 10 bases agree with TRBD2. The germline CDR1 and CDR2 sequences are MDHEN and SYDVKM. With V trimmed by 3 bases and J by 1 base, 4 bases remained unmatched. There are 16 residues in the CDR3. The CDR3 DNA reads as TGTGCCAGCAGTTTGTCCGGACTAGCGGGCACAGATACGCAGTATTTT. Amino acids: CASSLSGLAGTDTQYF.

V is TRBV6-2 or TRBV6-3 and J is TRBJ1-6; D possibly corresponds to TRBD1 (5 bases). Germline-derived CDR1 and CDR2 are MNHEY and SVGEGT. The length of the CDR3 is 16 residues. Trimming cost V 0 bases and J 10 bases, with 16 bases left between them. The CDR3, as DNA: TGTGCCAGCAGTTACTCCTTTGACAGTGCAGGGTCACCCCTCCACTTT. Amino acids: CASSYSFDSAGSPLHF.

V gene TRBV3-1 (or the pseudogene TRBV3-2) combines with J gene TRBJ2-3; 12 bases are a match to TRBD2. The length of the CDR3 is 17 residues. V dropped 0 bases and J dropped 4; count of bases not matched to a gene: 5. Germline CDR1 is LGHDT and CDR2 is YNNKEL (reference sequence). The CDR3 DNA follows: TGTGCCAGCAGCCAAGATTCTCCTAGCGGGAGGGCAGATACGCAGTATTTT. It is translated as CASSQDSPSGRADTQYF.

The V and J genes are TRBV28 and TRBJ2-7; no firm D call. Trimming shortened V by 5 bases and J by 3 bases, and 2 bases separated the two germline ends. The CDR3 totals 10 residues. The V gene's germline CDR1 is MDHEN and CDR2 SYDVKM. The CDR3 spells CASSRYEQYF. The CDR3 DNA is TGTGCCAGCAGTCGCTACGAGCAGTACTTC.

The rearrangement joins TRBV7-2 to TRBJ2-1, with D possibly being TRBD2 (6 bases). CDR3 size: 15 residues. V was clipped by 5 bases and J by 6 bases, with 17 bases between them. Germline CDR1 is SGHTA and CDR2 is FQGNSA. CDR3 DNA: TGTGCCAGCAGCCCGGGACTCCCCCTGGCCAATGAGCAGTTCTTC. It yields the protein CASSPGLPLANEQFF.

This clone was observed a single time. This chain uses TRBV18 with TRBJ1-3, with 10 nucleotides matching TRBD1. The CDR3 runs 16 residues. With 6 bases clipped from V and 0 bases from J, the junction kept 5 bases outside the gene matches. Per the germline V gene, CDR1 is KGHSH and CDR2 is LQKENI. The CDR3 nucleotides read TGTGCCAGCTCGCCCGGGACAGGGGTCTCTGGAAACACCATATATTTT. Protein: CASSPGTGVSGNTIYF.

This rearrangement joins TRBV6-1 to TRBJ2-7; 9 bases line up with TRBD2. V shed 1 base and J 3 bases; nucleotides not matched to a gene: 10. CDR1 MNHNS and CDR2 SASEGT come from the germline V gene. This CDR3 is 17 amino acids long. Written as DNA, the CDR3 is TGTGCCAGCAGTGAAGAGGTAGCGGGAGATCCCATCTACGAGCAGTACTTC. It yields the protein CASSEEVAGDPIYEQYF.

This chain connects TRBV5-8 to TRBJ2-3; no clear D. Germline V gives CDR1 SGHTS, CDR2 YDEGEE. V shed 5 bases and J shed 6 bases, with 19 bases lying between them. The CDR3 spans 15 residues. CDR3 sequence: CASSPRWLGLDTQYF. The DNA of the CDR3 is TGTGCCAGCAGTCCTAGGTGGCTAGGCTTGGATACGCAGTATTTT. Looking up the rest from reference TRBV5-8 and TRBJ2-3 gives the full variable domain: EAGVTQSPTHLIKTRGQQATLRCSPISGHTSVYWYQQALGLGLQFLLWYDEGEERNRGNFPPRFSGRQFPNYSSELNVNALELEDSALYLCASSPRWLGLDTQYFGPGTRLTVL.

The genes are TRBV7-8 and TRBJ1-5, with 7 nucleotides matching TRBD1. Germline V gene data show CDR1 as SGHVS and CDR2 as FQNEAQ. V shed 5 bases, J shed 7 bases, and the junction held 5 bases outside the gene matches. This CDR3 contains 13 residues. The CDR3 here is CASSATGVQPQHF. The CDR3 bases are TGTGCCAGCAGCGCAACAGGGGTCCAGCCCCAGCATTTT. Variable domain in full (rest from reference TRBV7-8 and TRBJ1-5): GAGVSQSPRYKVAKRGQDVALRCDPISGHVSLFWYQQALGQGPEFLTYFQNEAQLDKSGLPSDRFFAERPEGSVSTLKIQRTQQEDSAVYLCASSATGVQPQHFGDGTRLSIL.

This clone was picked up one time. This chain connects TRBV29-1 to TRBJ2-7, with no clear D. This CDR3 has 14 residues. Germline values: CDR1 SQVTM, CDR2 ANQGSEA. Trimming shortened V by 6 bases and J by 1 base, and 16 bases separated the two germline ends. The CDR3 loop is CSVGLVESSYEQYF. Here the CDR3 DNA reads TGCAGCGTGGGCCTCGTGGAGAGTTCCTACGAGCAGTACTTC.

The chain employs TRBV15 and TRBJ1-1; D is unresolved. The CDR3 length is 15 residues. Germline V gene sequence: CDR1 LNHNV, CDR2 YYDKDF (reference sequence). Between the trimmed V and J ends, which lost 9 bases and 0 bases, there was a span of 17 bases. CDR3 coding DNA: TGTGCCACACATACGCCCCTGGCCATGAACACTGAAGCTTTCTTT. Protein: CATHTPLAMNTEAFF.

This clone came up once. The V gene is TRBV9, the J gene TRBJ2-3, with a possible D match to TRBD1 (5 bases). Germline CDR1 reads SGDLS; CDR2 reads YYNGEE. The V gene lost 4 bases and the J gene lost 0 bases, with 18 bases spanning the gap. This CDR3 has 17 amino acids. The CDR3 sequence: CASSSKGPGSSTDTQYF. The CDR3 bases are TGTGCCAGCAGCTCTAAGGGGCCCGGCTCTAGCACAGATACGCAGTATTTT. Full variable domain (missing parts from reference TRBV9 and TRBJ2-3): DSGVTQTPKHLITATGQRVTLRCSPRSGDLSVYWYQQSLDQGLQFLIQYYNGEERAKGNILERFSAQQFPDLHSELNLSSLELGDSALYFCASSSKGPGSSTDTQYFGPGTRLTVL.

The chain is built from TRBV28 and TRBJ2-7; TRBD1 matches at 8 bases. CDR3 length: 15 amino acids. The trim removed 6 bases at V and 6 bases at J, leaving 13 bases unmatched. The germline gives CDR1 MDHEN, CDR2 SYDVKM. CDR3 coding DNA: TGTGCCAGCAGCCCAACAGGGGGAGCCGGGGGCGAGCAGTACTTC. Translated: CASSPTGGAGGEQYF.

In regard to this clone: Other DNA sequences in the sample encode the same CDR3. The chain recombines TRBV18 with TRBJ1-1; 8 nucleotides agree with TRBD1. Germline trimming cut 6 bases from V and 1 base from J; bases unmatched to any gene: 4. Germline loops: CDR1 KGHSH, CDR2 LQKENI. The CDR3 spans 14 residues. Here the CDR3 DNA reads TGTGCCAGCTCCCCCGGGACAGGGAACACTGAAGCTTTCTTT. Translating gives CASSPGTGNTEAFF.

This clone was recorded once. The CDR3 protein is CASSLVSYTQYF. The CDR3 DNA is TGTGCCAGCAGCTTAGTGTCATATACGCAGTATTTT. The gene calls are TRBV11-2 and TRBJ2-3; D remains ambiguous. This CDR3 spans 12 amino acids. In germline, CDR1 is SGHAT, CDR2 FQNNGV. Trimming cost V 1 base and J 7 bases, with 6 bases left between them.

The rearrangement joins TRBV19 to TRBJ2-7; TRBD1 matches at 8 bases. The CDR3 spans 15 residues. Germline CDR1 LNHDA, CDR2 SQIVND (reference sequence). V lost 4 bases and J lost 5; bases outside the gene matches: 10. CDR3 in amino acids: CASSKRTGTRDEQYF. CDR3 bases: TGTGCCAGTAGTAAAAGGACAGGGACACGGGACGAGCAGTACTTC.

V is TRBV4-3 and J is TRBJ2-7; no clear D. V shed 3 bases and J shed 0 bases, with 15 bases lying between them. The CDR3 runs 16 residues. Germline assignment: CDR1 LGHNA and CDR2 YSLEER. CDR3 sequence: CASSQERLASSYEQYF. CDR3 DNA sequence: TGCGCCAGCAGCCAGGAAAGACTGGCGAGCTCCTACGAGCAGTACTTC.

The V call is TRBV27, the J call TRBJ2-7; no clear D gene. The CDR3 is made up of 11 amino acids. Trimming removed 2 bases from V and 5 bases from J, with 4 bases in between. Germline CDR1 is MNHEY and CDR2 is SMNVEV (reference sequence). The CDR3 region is CASSLGHEQYF. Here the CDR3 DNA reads TGTGCCAGCAGTTTAGGCCACGAGCAGTACTTC.

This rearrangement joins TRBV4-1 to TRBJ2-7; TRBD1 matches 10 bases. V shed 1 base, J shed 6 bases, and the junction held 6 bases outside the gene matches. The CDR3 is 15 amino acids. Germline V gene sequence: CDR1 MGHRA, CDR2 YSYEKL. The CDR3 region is CASSQAGTGEREQYF. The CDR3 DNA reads TGCGCCAGCAGCCAAGCCGGGACAGGGGAACGCGAGCAGTACTTC.